A selection of T cell receptor beta chains follows, all from one sample in a study of T cell responses to AZD1222 COVID-19 vaccine. TCRdb's copy holds only in-frame clones and misses some; the assay was immunoSEQ multiplex PCR. The sample lists 150,000 to 160,000 clones, about nine tenths occurring once. Sequenced material: peripheral blood, taken on day 0 of AZD1222 vaccination. The receptor source for this set is an adult in good health. CDR3s include the opening cysteine and the closing phenylalanine or tryptophan. The order of the fields is J gene, V gene, D gene, clone size, CDR3 DNA, CDR3 protein. The D gene is left open where the match is weak. Clone size appears in some rows only: once, few, many, or a class for an expanded clone.

j_gene: TRBJ1-4; v_gene: TRBV5-4; d_gene: TRBD1; abundance: NA; CDR3nt: TGTGCCAGCAGCTCGACAGGGGAGTCCGAAAAACTGTTTTTT; CDR3aa: CASSSTGESEKLFF
j_gene: TRBJ2-7; v_gene: TRBV2; d_gene: TRBD1; abundance: NA; CDR3nt: TGTGCCAGCAGCGCCAGAATCACGGACAGGGCCCCCGACGAGCAGTACTTC; CDR3aa: CASSARITDRAPDEQYF
j_gene: TRBJ2-7; v_gene: TRBV21-1; d_gene: NA; abundance: once; CDR3nt: TGTGCCAGCAGGTCGATTCACGCGGACCCCCAAAGTGTCCACGAGCAGTACTTC; CDR3aa: CASRSIHADPQSVHEQYF
j_gene: TRBJ2-3; v_gene: TRBV5-1; d_gene: TRBD2; abundance: NA; CDR3nt: TGCGCCAGCAGCCAAAGACTAGCGGGGGTCACAGATACGCAGTATTTT; CDR3aa: CASSQRLAGVTDTQYF
j_gene: TRBJ2-1; v_gene: TRBV18; d_gene: TRBD1; abundance: NA; CDR3nt: TGTGCCAGCTCACTACCCGGCGCCCAGGGGGCCAGTGAGCAGTTCTTC; CDR3aa: CASSLPGAQGASEQFF
j_gene: TRBJ1-6; v_gene: TRBV9; d_gene: NA; abundance: NA; CDR3nt: TGTGCCAGCAGCGTAGATTCAGCCTCCTATAATTCACCCCTCCACTTT; CDR3aa: CASSVDSASYNSPLHF
j_gene: TRBJ1-2; v_gene: TRBV2; d_gene: NA; abundance: NA; CDR3nt: TGTGCCAGCAGTGAAAACAGTCTCTATGGCTACACCTTC; CDR3aa: CASSENSLYGYTF
j_gene: TRBJ1-5; v_gene: TRBV28; d_gene: NA; abundance: NA; CDR3nt: TGTGCCAGCAGTTTTGAGGGGTTTGGGAATCAGCCCCAGCATTTT; CDR3aa: CASSFEGFGNQPQHF
j_gene: TRBJ1-4; v_gene: TRBV11-1; d_gene: TRBD1; abundance: NA; CDR3nt: TGTGCCAGCAGCTTGGGACAGGCTAATGAAAAACTGTTTTTT; CDR3aa: CASSLGQANEKLFF
j_gene: TRBJ2-3; v_gene: TRBV28; d_gene: TRBD2; abundance: NA; CDR3nt: TGTGCCAGCAGGGAGACTAGCGGGAGGTATTCAGATACGCAGTATTTT; CDR3aa: CASRETSGRYSDTQYF
j_gene: TRBJ2-1; v_gene: TRBV5-1; d_gene: NA; abundance: once; CDR3nt: TGCGCCAGCAGCTTGGTCGGGTTAGCGGAGCATGAGCAGTTCTTC; CDR3aa: CASSLVGLAEHEQFF
j_gene: TRBJ2-1; v_gene: TRBV19; d_gene: NA; abundance: NA; CDR3nt: TGTGCCAGTAGTTTCTACTGGACAGAGGCGGAAAGAGGCAATGAGCAGTTCTTC; CDR3aa: CASSFYWTEAERGNEQFF
j_gene: TRBJ2-3; v_gene: TRBV25-1; d_gene: NA; abundance: NA; CDR3nt: TGTGCCAGCAGTGTCGGGCGGGACGGTAGCACAGATACGCAGTATTTT; CDR3aa: CASSVGRDGSTDTQYF
j_gene: TRBJ1-1; v_gene: TRBV11-1; d_gene: NA; abundance: NA; CDR3nt: TGTGCCAGCAGCTGGACAAGCGGAGACGGAGCTTTCTTT; CDR3aa: CASSWTSGDGAFF
j_gene: TRBJ2-1; v_gene: TRBV6-6; d_gene: TRBD2; abundance: NA; CDR3nt: TGTGCCAGCAGTCAGGGGGCCCGTAGCGGGAGGGCCTTAGCTAAGGAGCAGTTCTTC; CDR3aa: CASSQGARSGRALAKEQFF
j_gene: TRBJ1-1; v_gene: TRBV10-3; d_gene: NA; abundance: NA; CDR3nt: TGTGCCATCAGTGAGTCGTATCAAGCGAACACTGAAGCTTTCTTT; CDR3aa: CAISESYQANTEAFF
j_gene: TRBJ2-3; v_gene: TRBV28; d_gene: NA; abundance: NA; CDR3nt: TGTGCCACCCTATCTACCACGAGCACAGATACGCAGTATTTT; CDR3aa: CATLSTTSTDTQYF